This T cell receptor (beta chain) was found in a study of naive and memory T cell subsets. Alpha and beta libraries were amplified separately from the second PCR onward. Broader study findings: There was no ground truth to check naive and memory subset results. In CD4 and CD8 cells, diversity dropped from naive through EMRA.

An equimolar mix of two oligonucleotides served as the beta constant-region primer for TRBC1 and TRBC2. TCRdb reprocessed the UMI-ligation and nested PCR reads with MiXCR, giving one entry per CDR3 protein. The table includes approximately 27,000 distinct CDR3 sequences, over 8.5% detected once. Germline V gene sequence: CDR1 SNHLY, CDR2 FYNNEI. The V gene end was trimmed by 4 bases and the J gene end by 4 bases; junction bases not matched to a gene: 4. The CDR3 contains 15 residues. This clonotype has only a few counts. Antigen unknown. The TCR originated in a human donor in good health. The sequenced sample was effector memory CD4+ T cells from blood. This sample's subset: effector memory, CD45RA- CD27-. The V call is TRBV2, the J call TRBJ2-2; 9 nucleotides agree with TRBD1. CDR3 nucleotide sequence: TGTGCCAGCAGTGCGGACAGGGGAGGCACCGGGGAGCTGTTTTTT. It is translated as CASSADRGGTGELFF.